Below, 32 T cell receptor beta chains from the same sample are listed, as sequenced in a study of early T cells in non-severe SARS-CoV-2 infection. One entry per CDR3 protein results from TCRdb running MiXCR on the 5' RACE reads. The table lists tens of thousands of distinct CDR3 sequences, under 15% of them singletons. The sample was whole blood. These receptor sequences come from an adult who was a healthcare worker with PCR-confirmed SARS-CoV-2 infection or an uninfected control (not recorded which).

This clonotype showed up many times. The chain carries TRBV4-3 and TRBJ2-5, with 11 bases identical to TRBD2. After removal of 4 bases from V and 2 bases from J, the junction contained 6 bases not matched to a gene. Germline V gives CDR1 LGHNA, CDR2 YSLEER. This CDR3 region has 16 residues. The CDR3 spells CASSPLAGEPQETQYF. The CDR3 bases are TGCGCCAGCAGCCCACTAGCGGGAGAACCGCAAGAGACCCAGTACTTC.

This clonotype came up many times. The chain joins TRBV28 to TRBJ2-5; 16 bases agree with TRBD2. Unmatched junction bases numbered 12, after V lost 6 bases and J lost 2 bases. Germline V gene lookup returns CDR1 MDHEN and CDR2 SYDVKM. This CDR3 is built from 19 residues. The CDR3 protein is CASSPKTGTSGGAQETQYF. DNA of the CDR3: TGTGCCAGCAGCCCCAAGACCGGGACTAGCGGGGGGGCACAAGAGACCCAGTACTTC.

This clonotype was seen many times. The rearrangement joins TRBV20-1 to TRBJ2-7; 7 bases are a match to TRBD1. V shed 3 bases and J 2 bases; nucleotides not matched to a gene: 16. The germline CDR1 and CDR2 sequences are DFQATT and SNEGSKA (reference sequence). CDR3 length: 17 residues. The DNA of the CDR3 is TGCAGTGCTAGTCTTGCAAGTGGGACAGAGATACCCTACGAGCAGTACTTC. As protein: CSASLASGTEIPYEQYF.

As for this clonotype: A far larger clone is one base from this, pointing to a likely read error. The chain combines TRBV28 with TRBJ2-7; D unclear. The CDR3 contains 12 residues. Trimming took 3 bases from V and 4 from J, leaving 7 bases between them. Per germline, CDR1 MDHEN and CDR2 SYDVKM. The chain's CDR3 is CASSFLGYEQYF. The CDR3 nucleotides are TGTGCCAGCAGTTTTCTCGGGTACGAGCAGTACTTC.

This clonotype was recorded many times. This rearrangement joins TRBV7-2 to TRBJ1-1, with a tentative D call TRBD1 (5 bases). The CDR3 has 14 amino acids. V lost 5 bases to trimming and J lost 3 bases, with 13 bases between them. The germline CDR1 and CDR2 sequences are SGHTA and FQGNSA. The CDR3 DNA is TGTGCCAGCAGCCCAGCGACAGCCTACACTGAAGCTTTCTTT. It translates to CASSPATAYTEAFF.

This clonotype has at least ten counts. The chain has TRBV30 and TRBJ2-1; D remains ambiguous. The CDR3 spans 11 residues. CDR1 and CDR2 from the germline V gene are GTSNPN and SVGIG (reference sequence). V was shortened by 5 bases and J by 3 bases, with 5 bases between the two germline ends. CDR3 loop: CAWDVYNEQFF. Here the CDR3 DNA reads TGTGCCTGGGACGTCTACAATGAGCAGTTCTTC.

This clonotype was seen repeatedly, ten times or more. V usage is TRBV28 and J usage is TRBJ2-7; 7 positions match TRBD1. V lost 4 bases and J lost 1; bases outside the gene matches: 4. The CDR3 is made up of 14 amino acids. Germline CDR1 is MDHEN and CDR2 is SYDVKM. The CDR3 loop reads CASSSGTASYEQYF. CDR3 DNA: TGTGCCAGCAGTTCCGGGACAGCTTCCTACGAGCAGTACTTC.

This clonotype has ten or more counts. In nucleotides, the CDR3 is TGTGCCATCAGCCCGTCCCGAAGGAGCCACACCGGGGAGCTGTTTTTT. Translated: CAISPSRRSHTGELFF. The V call is TRBV10-3, the J call TRBJ2-2; D is undetermined. Germline V gene lookup returns CDR1 ENHRY and CDR2 SYGVKD. The CDR3 totals 16 residues. Trimming cost V 6 bases and J 3 bases, with 17 bases left between them.

The rearrangement joins TRBV6-2 or TRBV6-3 to TRBJ2-5, with a tentative D call TRBD2 (5 bases). This CDR3 region has 14 residues. V lost 6 bases and J lost 2, with 13 bases in between. CDR1 is MNHEY, CDR2 SVGEGT, per germline. For the CDR3, the DNA is TGTGCCAGCAGCTGGCCAGCGGTACAAGAGACCCAGTACTTC. Translation gives CASSWPAVQETQYF.

This clonotype was counted ten times or more. The chain combines TRBV28 with TRBJ2-2; D perhaps matches TRBD1 (5 bases). From germline, CDR1 is MDHEN and CDR2 SYDVKM. Trimming stripped 0 bases from V and 0 bases from J, with 11 bases between. The CDR3 contains 17 residues. CDR3 amino acids: CASSLWGRKANTGELFF. CDR3 DNA sequence: TGTGCCAGCAGTTTATGGGGGCGCAAGGCGAACACCGGGGAGCTGTTTTTT.

In this sample, this clonotype turned up many times. The J gene is TRBJ1-1, the V gene TRBV10-3, with D unresolved. V was trimmed by 0 bases and J by 6 bases, leaving 5 bases between them. The germline gives CDR1 ENHRY, CDR2 SYGVKD. The CDR3 has 12 amino acids. The chain's CDR3 is CAISESGAEAFF. The CDR3 bases are TGTGCCATCAGTGAGTCAGGAGCTGAAGCTTTCTTT.

Many counts were recorded for this clonotype. This rearrangement joins TRBV29-1 to TRBJ2-1, with TRBD2 matching 10 bases. The CDR3 totals 12 residues. Losses at the gene ends were 6 bases for V and 7 bases for J; bases not matched to a gene: 3. Per the germline V gene, CDR1 is SQVTM and CDR2 is ANQGSEA. CDR3 bases: TGCAGCGTCTCTAGCGGGAGTAATGAGCAGTTCTTC. This translates into CSVSSGSNEQFF.

This clonotype has at least ten counts. This chain uses TRBV5-1 with TRBJ2-3; no reliable D call. CDR1 and CDR2 (germline): SGHRS, YFSETQ. The CDR3 runs 12 residues. Trimming left V 0 bases short and J 3 bases short, with 2 bases between. CDR3 region: CASSLETDTQYF. Here the CDR3 DNA reads TGCGCCAGCAGCTTGGAGACAGATACGCAGTATTTT.

This clonotype has ten or more counts. The gene calls are TRBV6-1 and TRBJ2-1; TRBD2 might be the D (5 bases). The V gene's germline CDR1 is MNHNS and CDR2 SASEGT. V was trimmed by 8 bases and J by 0 bases, leaving 11 bases between them. The CDR3 extends over 14 amino acids. CDR3 sequence reads: CASREPSSYNEQFF. CDR3 nucleotides: TGTGCCAGCCGGGAACCGAGCTCCTACAATGAGCAGTTCTTC.

V usage is TRBV5-1 and J usage is TRBJ2-1; tentatively, D is TRBD1 (6 bases). Germline CDR1 reads SGHRS; CDR2 reads YFSETQ. The V end lost 2 bases, the J end lost 7 bases, and 16 bases lay between the germline ends. The CDR3 runs 15 residues. The CDR3 nucleotides read TGCGCCAGCAGCTTAAACAGGGAAATTGGGAATGAGCAGTTCTTC. This translates into CASSLNREIGNEQFF. Looking up the rest from reference TRBV5-1 and TRBJ2-1 gives the full variable domain: KAGVTQTPRYLIKTRGQQVTLSCSPISGHRSVSWYQQTPGQGLQFLFEYFSETQRNKGNFPGRFSGRQFSNSRSEMNVSTLELGDSALYLCASSLNREIGNEQFFGPGTRLTVL.

The sample holds many counts of this clonotype. The rearrangement uses TRBV6-2 or TRBV6-3 and TRBJ2-7, with 9 bases identical to TRBD1. Germline lookup yields CDR1 MNHEY and CDR2 SVGEGT. V was clipped by 6 bases and J by 4 bases; unmatched bases: 7. This CDR3 has 14 amino acids. The CDR3 region has the DNA TGTGCCAGCAGGAGGGACAGGGATGTATACGAGCAGTACTTC. It specifies CASRRDRDVYEQYF.

This clonotype was counted ten times or more. J is TRBJ2-4 and V is TRBV2; TRBD1 matches at 7 bases. The CDR3 covers 14 residues. V trimming: 6 bases; J trimming: 4 bases; junction bases outside the gene matches: 6. Germline-derived CDR1 and CDR2 are SNHLY and FYNNEI. CDR3 residues: CASRTGTEKNIQYF. The CDR3 nucleotides read TGTGCCAGCAGAACGGGGACAGAAAAAAACATTCAGTACTTC.

This clonotype appeared many times. V usage is TRBV7-9 and J usage is TRBJ2-3; D unresolved. Germline V gene data show CDR1 as SEHNR and CDR2 as FQNEAQ (reference sequence). The CDR3 spans 17 residues. The ends were cut back, 0 bases at V and 4 bases at J, with 17 bases in the middle. For the CDR3, the DNA is TGTGCCAGCAGCTTAGCCGCCTCGCCCTCTGGGGCAGATACGCAGTATTTT. This translates into CASSLAASPSGADTQYF.

V usage is TRBV6-2 or TRBV6-3 and J usage is TRBJ2-4; D gene uncertain. The CDR3 covers 12 residues. CDR1 and CDR2 (germline): MNHEY, SVGEGT. Between the trimmed V and J ends, which lost 0 bases and 8 bases, there was a span of 5 bases. For the CDR3, the DNA is TGTGCCAGCAGTTACTCTTCGGACATTCAGTACTTC. It yields the protein CASSYSSDIQYF.

The gene calls are TRBV3-1 and TRBJ2-1; 13 nucleotides match TRBD2. There are 14 residues in the CDR3. Per the germline V gene, CDR1 is LGHDT and CDR2 is YNNKEL (reference sequence). J lost 6 bases, V lost 10 bases, and 6 bases had no gene match. CDR3 in DNA: TGTGCCACAGGACTAGCGGGAGTTAGCAATGAGCAGTTCTTC. Its translation is CATGLAGVSNEQFF.

Notes on this clonotype: Mismatch with germline at one junction end may stem from a read error. The chain combines TRBV5-1 with TRBJ2-1; D tentatively fits TRBD1 or TRBD2 (5 bases each). CDR1 is SGHRS, CDR2 YFSETQ, per germline. The CDR3 is 11 amino acids. CDR3 residues: CASSDGTRVLF. CDR3 bases: TGCGCCAGCAGCGACGGGACCCGAGTGCTCTTC.

This clonotype showed up many times. The V and J genes are TRBV12-3 or TRBV12-4 and TRBJ1-2, with a possible D match to TRBD1 (5 bases). The CDR3 is 13 amino acids. Trimming pared 6 bases from V and 5 bases from J, leaving 13 bases between. CDR3 DNA: TGTGCCAGCAGCCCGGGACGGTCATATGGCTACACCTTC. It translates to CASSPGRSYGYTF.

This clonotype was picked up a small number of times. This sequence joins TRBV2 and TRBJ2-7, with D uncertain. Trimming left V 4 bases short and J 3 bases short, with 7 bases between. There are 12 residues in the CDR3. CDR1 and CDR2 from the germline V gene are SNHLY and FYNNEI. CDR3 region: CASSVAGYEQYF. Here the CDR3 DNA reads TGTGCCAGCAGTGTAGCCGGCTACGAGCAGTACTTC.

This clonotype appeared many times. CDR3 in amino acids: CASSHRWGEQYF. CDR3 coding DNA: TGTGCCAGCAGTCACAGGTGGGGCGAGCAGTACTTC. The J gene is TRBJ2-7, the V gene TRBV6-2 or TRBV6-3; possibly TRBD1 for D (5 bases). Germline V gives CDR1 MNHEY, CDR2 SVGEGT. Trimming removed 5 bases from V and 6 bases from J, with 11 bases in between. This CDR3 has 12 residues.

The chain combines TRBV10-3 with TRBJ2-1; 8 positions agree with TRBD2. Trimming removed 6 bases from V and 6 bases from J; junction bases left unmatched: 1. Germline V CDR1 and CDR2: ENHRY, SYGVKD. CDR3 length: 12 residues. CDR3 in DNA: TGTGCCATCAGCGGGAGGGTCAATGAGCAGTTCTTC. This sequence encodes CAISGRVNEQFF.

This clonotype was counted only a few times. The CDR3 DNA reads TGTGCCTGGAACAGGGAAAACACCGGGGAGCTGTTTTTT. This encodes CAWNRENTGELFF. This chain connects TRBV30 to TRBJ2-2, with a possible D match to TRBD1 (6 bases). CDR3 length equals 13 residues. In germline, CDR1 is GTSNPN, CDR2 SVGIG (reference sequence). V lost 4 bases, J lost 2 bases, and 8 bases lay in between.

This clonotype has a count of ten or more. The chain is built from TRBV20-1 and TRBJ2-7, with 7 bases identical to TRBD1. The CDR3 runs 13 residues. Germline V lookup: CDR1 DFQATT, CDR2 SNEGSKA (reference sequence). J lost 3 bases, V lost 2 bases, and 4 bases had no gene match. The CDR3 loop reads CSARFGTDYEQYF. CDR3 coding DNA: TGCAGTGCTAGATTCGGGACAGACTACGAGCAGTACTTC.

This clonotype was picked up many times. This chain links TRBV5-4 with TRBJ1-1, with D hard to call. This CDR3 has 14 residues. Deletions cut 3 bases from V and 0 bases from J, with 9 bases between. Germline loops: CDR1 SGHNT, CDR2 YYREEE (reference sequence). CDR3: CASSYSGLNTEAFF. The CDR3 DNA follows: TGTGCCAGCAGCTATAGTGGATTGAACACTGAAGCTTTCTTT.

The chain employs TRBV10-3 and TRBJ1-2; the D is unclear. Trimming shortened V by 2 bases and J by 4 bases, and 5 bases separated the two germline ends. This CDR3 is built from 12 residues. Per germline, CDR1 ENHRY and CDR2 SYGVKD. The CDR3 region has the DNA TGTGCCATCAGTGAGGGCCTCTATGGCTACACCTTC. This translates into CAISEGLYGYTF.

The rearrangement links TRBV6-2 or TRBV6-3 to TRBJ2-1, with D possibly being TRBD1 (6 bases). CDR3 length: 19 amino acids. Germline loops: CDR1 MNHEY, CDR2 SVGEGT. Trimming pared 0 bases from V and 0 bases from J, leaving 18 bases between. CDR3 in amino acids: CASSYSQHTTGISYNEQFF. The CDR3 DNA sequence: TGTGCCAGCAGTTACTCTCAACACACCACAGGGATCTCCTACAATGAGCAGTTCTTC.

This clonotype came up many times. This chain uses TRBV29-1 with TRBJ2-2; no clear D. Trimming pared 0 bases from V and 3 bases from J, leaving 2 bases between. The germline V gene encodes CDR1 SQVTM and CDR2 ANQGSEA. The CDR3 runs 12 residues. This CDR3 reads CSVEEDTGELFF. The DNA of the CDR3 is TGCAGCGTTGAAGAAGACACCGGGGAGCTGTTTTTT.

This clonotype appeared many times. The chain is built from TRBV5-4 and TRBJ2-7; D may be TRBD1 (6 bases). The V and J ends lost 4 bases and 7 bases respectively, with 18 bases between them. The CDR3 extends over 14 amino acids. Germline assignment: CDR1 SGHNT and CDR2 YYREEE (reference sequence). CDR3 in amino acids: CASSQSRGLREQYF. CDR3 DNA: TGTGCCAGCAGCCAGTCCAGGGGCCTACGAGAGCAGTACTTC.